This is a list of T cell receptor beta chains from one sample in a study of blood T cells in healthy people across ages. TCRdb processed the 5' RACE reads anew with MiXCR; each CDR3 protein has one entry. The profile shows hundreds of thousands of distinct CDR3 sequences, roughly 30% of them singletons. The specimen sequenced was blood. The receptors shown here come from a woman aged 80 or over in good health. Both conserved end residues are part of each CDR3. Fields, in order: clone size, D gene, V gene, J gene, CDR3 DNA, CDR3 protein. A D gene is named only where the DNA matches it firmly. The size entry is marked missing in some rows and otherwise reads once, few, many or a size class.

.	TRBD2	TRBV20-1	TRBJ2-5	TGCAGTGCGCCGCAATGGACTAGCTGGGAGACCCAGTACTTC	CSAPQWTSWETQYF
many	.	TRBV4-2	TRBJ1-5	TGTGCCAGCAGCCAAGGAGTGAGCCAGCCCCAGCATTTT	CASSQGVSQPQHF
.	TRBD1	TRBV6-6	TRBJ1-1	TGTGCCAGCAATCACAGGGGCACTGAAGCTTTCTTT	CASNHRGTEAFF
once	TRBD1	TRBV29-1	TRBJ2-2	TGCAGCGTTGAAGGGACAGGGGTCGACGGGGAGCTGTTTTTT	CSVEGTGVDGELFF
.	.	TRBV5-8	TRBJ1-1	TGTGCCAGCAGCCAATACCTCGGGTTTAACACTGAAGCTTTCTTT	CASSQYLGFNTEAFF
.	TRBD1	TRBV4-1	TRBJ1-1	TGCGCCAGCAGCCAAGGACAGGGGATGAACACTGAAGCTTTCTTT	CASSQGQGMNTEAFF
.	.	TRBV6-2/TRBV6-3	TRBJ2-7	TGTGCCAGCAGTGCCTCGGGACCAACCTACGAGCAGTACTTC	CASSASGPTYEQYF
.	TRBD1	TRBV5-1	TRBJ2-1	TGCGCCAGCAGCTTGGTGGGACAGAGGCGGGCTTCCAATGAGCAGTTCTTC	CASSLVGQRRASNEQFF
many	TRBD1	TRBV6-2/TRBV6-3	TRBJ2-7	TGTGCCAGCAGACGAGCCGGGACAGGGTACGAGCAGTACTTC	CASRRAGTGYEQYF
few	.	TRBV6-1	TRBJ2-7	TGTGCCAGCAGTGGATCAGGGGAGCAGTACTTC	CASSGSGEQYF
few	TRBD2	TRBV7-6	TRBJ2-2	TGTGCCAGCAGCTTAGTCAGCGGGGGGGACACCGGGGAGCTGTTTTTT	CASSLVSGGDTGELFF
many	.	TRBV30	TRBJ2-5	TGTGCCTGGAGTGTACAGGCAGGGAGGTCGGAGACCCAGTACTTC	CAWSVQAGRSETQYF
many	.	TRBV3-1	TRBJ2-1	TGTGCCAGCAGCCACCCCGGGTTTGGGAACTCCTACAATGAGCAGTTCTTC	CASSHPGFGNSYNEQFF
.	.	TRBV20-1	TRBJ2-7	TGCAGTGCTAGACTACACGAGCAGTACTTC	CSARLHEQYF
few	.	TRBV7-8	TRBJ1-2	TGTGCCAGCAGTTCCCGGGGGCGCGTCTATGGCTACACCTTC	CASSSRGRVYGYTF
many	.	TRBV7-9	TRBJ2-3	TGTGCCAGCAGCGTCTCACCGGCGGCAATAGACAGGCTTTACACAGATACGCAGTATTTT	CASSVSPAAIDRLYTDTQYF
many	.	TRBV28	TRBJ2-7	TGTGCCAGCAGTCCGGGACACGTTGTATACGAGCAGTACTTC	CASSPGHVVYEQYF
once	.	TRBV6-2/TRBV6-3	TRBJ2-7	TGTGCCAGCAGTTCCGGGAGATGGTACGAGCAGTACTTC	CASSSGRWYEQYF
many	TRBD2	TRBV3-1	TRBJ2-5	TGTGCCAGCAGCTCTAGACTAGCGGGGGATAAAGAGACCCAGTACTTC	CASSSRLAGDKETQYF
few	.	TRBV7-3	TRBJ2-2	TGTGCCAGCAGCTTACTACCGGGCCAGGACCGGGAGCTGTTTTTT	CASSLLPGQDRELFF
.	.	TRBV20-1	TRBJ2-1	TGCAGTGCTAGCGGGGGCCGCGACTACAATGAGCAGTTCTTC	CSASGGRDYNEQFF
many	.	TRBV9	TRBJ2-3	TGTGCCAGCAGCCCCGGACCTCACGCATTGGCAGATACGCAGTATTTT	CASSPGPHALADTQYF
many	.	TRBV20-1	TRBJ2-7	TGCAGTGCTAGCGCCCAGGGACGGGGAGTAAATTCCGAGCAGTACTTC	CSASAQGRGVNSEQYF
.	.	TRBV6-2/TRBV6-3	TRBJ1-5	TGTGCCAGCAGTTACGCCAAGGGTCAGCCCCAGCATTTT	CASSYAKGQPQHF
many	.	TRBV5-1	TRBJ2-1	TGCGCCAGCAGCTTAGACAGGGTTGGAGGGAATGAGCAGTTCTTC	CASSLDRVGGNEQFF
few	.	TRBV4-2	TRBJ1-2	TGTGCCAGCAGGCCAACGGGGGTGAGCTATGGCTACACCTTC	CASRPTGVSYGYTF
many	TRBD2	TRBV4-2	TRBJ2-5	TGTGCCAGCAGCCAAGCCCTAGCGGGGGGGTTGAGAGAGACCCAGTACTTC	CASSQALAGGLRETQYF
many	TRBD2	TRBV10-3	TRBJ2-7	TGTGCCATCAGTGACAAGGGACTAGCACAGGACGAGCAGTACTTC	CAISDKGLAQDEQYF
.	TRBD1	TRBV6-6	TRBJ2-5	TGTGCCACTTCCGGGACAGGGGAGACCCAGTACTTC	CATSGTGETQYF
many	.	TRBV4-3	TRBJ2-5	TGCGCCAGCAGCCAAGAATGGCGCGGGGAAGAGACCCAGTACTTC	CASSQEWRGEETQYF
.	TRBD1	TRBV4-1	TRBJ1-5	TGCGCCAGCAGCCAGGGAGGGACAGGCCGCAATCAGCCCCAGCATTTT	CASSQGGTGRNQPQHF
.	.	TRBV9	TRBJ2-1	TGTGCCAGCAGCGAGCGGGACAATTACAATGAGCAGTTCTTC	CASSERDNYNEQFF
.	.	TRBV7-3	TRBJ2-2	TGTGCCAGCAGCTTAACGGCCGCTGGTGGGGTCTACACCGGGGAGCTGTTTTTT	CASSLTAAGGVYTGELFF
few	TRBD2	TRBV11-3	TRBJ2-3	TGTGCCAGCAGCTTCCGGGGGGGCCCAGATACGCAGTATTTT	CASSFRGGPDTQYF
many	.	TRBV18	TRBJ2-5	TGTGCCAGCTCACCCGCCAACGGGGAGACCCAGTACTTC	CASSPANGETQYF
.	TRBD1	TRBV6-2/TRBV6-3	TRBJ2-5	TGTGCCAGCGCCGGGACAGCAGAGACCCAGTACTTC	CASAGTAETQYF
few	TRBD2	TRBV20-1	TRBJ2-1	TGCAGTGCACGGACTAGCGGGGGGTTTCTCTCCTACAATGAGCAGTTCTTC	CSARTSGGFLSYNEQFF
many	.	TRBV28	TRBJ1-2	TGTGCCAGCAGTTTAACCCACAGGGTCTATGGCTACACCTTC	CASSLTHRVYGYTF
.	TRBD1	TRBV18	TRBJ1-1	TGTGCCAGCTCACAACTGACAGGGGACACTGAAGCTTTCTTT	CASSQLTGDTEAFF
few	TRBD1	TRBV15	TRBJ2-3	TGTGCCACCAGTAGGGGGAACAGGGGATCTAGCACAGATACGCAGTATTTT	CATSRGNRGSSTDTQYF
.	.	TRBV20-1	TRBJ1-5	TGCAGTGCTAGAGATACGGGGATGAGCAATCAGCCCCAGCATTTT	CSARDTGMSNQPQHF
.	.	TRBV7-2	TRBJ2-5	TGTGCCAGCAGCCCCCAGGGGCTCGGGACCCAGTACTTC	CASSPQGLGTQYF
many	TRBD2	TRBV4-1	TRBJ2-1	TGCGCCAGCAGCCAAGTTTACGGGGGGTGGGATTCTGAGCAGTTCTTC	CASSQVYGGWDSEQFF
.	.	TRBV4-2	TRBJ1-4	TGTGCCAGCAGCCAAGAGGACGGGGGTAATGGAAAACTGTTTTTT	CASSQEDGGNGKLFF
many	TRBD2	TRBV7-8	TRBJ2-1	TGTGCCAGCAGCACCTTAGCGGGGGCGGCCTACAATGAGCAGTTCTTC	CASSTLAGAAYNEQFF
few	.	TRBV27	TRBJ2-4	TGTGCCAGCACCCCCTCGGGAGTCGGAAACATTCAGTACTTC	CASTPSGVGNIQYF
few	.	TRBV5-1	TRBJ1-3	TGCGCCAGCAGCCCGGAGGGGAGCTCTGGAAACACCATATATTTT	CASSPEGSSGNTIYF
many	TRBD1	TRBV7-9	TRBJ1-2	TGTGCCAGCAGCCCCTCGGGACAGGGGGGCTACACCTTC	CASSPSGQGGYTF
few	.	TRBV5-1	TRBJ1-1	TGCGCCAGCAGCTTTGGGCAGGGAGGCACTGAAGCTTTCTTT	CASSFGQGGTEAFF
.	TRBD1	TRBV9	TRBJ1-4	TGTGCCAGCAGCCCAACACCGGGACAGTCTAATGAAAAACTGTTTTTT	CASSPTPGQSNEKLFF
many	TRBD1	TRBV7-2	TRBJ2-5	TGTGCCAGCAGCCGGGACAGGGGGCGTTGGCAAGAGACCCAGTACTTC	CASSRDRGRWQETQYF
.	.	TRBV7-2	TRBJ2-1	TGTGCCAGCAGCTACGCCCTTAATGAGCAGTTCTTC	CASSYALNEQFF
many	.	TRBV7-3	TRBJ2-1	TGTGCCAGCAGCTCAAAGGGGGGCAGGGGGAAAACCTACAATGAGCAGTTCTTC	CASSSKGGRGKTYNEQFF